This T cell receptor beta chain was documented in a study of blood T cell repertoires in COVID-19. Across the study: Researchers got acute and convalescent COVID-19 samples from the United States, Italy and Spain. Sources were T cells, B-cell-depleted T cells, or PBMCs; the material itself was cDNA or gDNA.

Per the original data handling: Amplification of reference gene primers provided the estimated nucleated cell counts. Some clones are missing from TCRdb's copy, which holds only in-frame ones; the method was immunoSEQ multiplex PCR. The D gene and trimming were derived from the DNA, and the V and J assignments and clone size from that table. The repertoire includes hundreds of thousands of clones, under 90% of them detected once, and more than 5.5% sits in the top ten. The CDR3 extends over 16 amino acids. Trimming took off 4 bases at V and 4 bases at J, with 19 bases between the two ends. The V gene's germline CDR1 is MGHDK and CDR2 SYGVNS.

The V and J genes are TRBV25-1 and TRBJ1-1; tentatively, D is TRBD1 (5 bases). The sample taken for sequencing was peripheral blood. The TCR originated in a man aged 55 to 69 who had recovered from COVID-19. CDR3 sequence (DNA): TGTGCCAGCAGTGCCCGGGCCGGAAGGGGAGGCACTGAAGCTTTCTTT. This gives the protein CASSARAGRGGTEAFF. Drawing the rest from reference TRBV25-1 and TRBJ1-1, the complete variable domain is EADIYQTPRYLVIGTGKKITLECSQTMGHDKMYWYQQDPGMELHLIHYSYGVNSTEKGDLSSESTVSRIRTEHFPLTLESARPSHTSQYLCASSARAGRGGTEAFFGQGTRLTVV.